Listed below are T cell receptor beta chains from one sample, sequenced in a study of blood T cell repertoires in COVID-19. The assay was immunoSEQ multiplex PCR, and TCRdb's table has in-frame clones only and misses some. The sample lists roughly 360,000 clones, around 84% occurring once. Sequenced material: peripheral blood. All receptors come from a human donor with acute or convalescent COVID-19. The donor label of this sample is uncertain. Both conserved end residues are part of each CDR3. Each record gives: CDR3 DNA, CDR3 protein, clone size, D gene, J gene, V gene. The D gene is left open where the match is weak. Expanded clones are given a class, and other clones once, few, many or no size at all.

DNA: TGTGCCAGTAGTCGACAGCCGAACACCGGGGAGCTGTTTTTT
CDR3: CASSRQPNTGELFF
size: -
D: -
J: TRBJ2-2
V: TRBV19

DNA: TGTGCCAGCAGCGGGGGGGCGACGAACACTGAAGCTTTCTTT
CDR3: CASSGGATNTEAFF
size: -
D: -
J: TRBJ1-1
V: TRBV5-5

DNA: TGTGCCAGTACCCAACAGGGGTTGCGGGGGAACACTGAAGCTTTCTTT
CDR3: CASTQQGLRGNTEAFF
size: few
D: TRBD1
J: TRBJ1-1
V: TRBV19

DNA: TGTGCCAGCAGTCCCCTGGGGGGGGCCTCGGCGCAGTATTTT
CDR3: CASSPLGGASAQYF
size: -
D: -
J: TRBJ2-3
V: TRBV3-1/TRBV3-2

DNA: TGTGCCAGCAGCTTAGAGGCTTCAGGGATGTATGGCTACACCTTC
CDR3: CASSLEASGMYGYTF
size: -
D: -
J: TRBJ1-2
V: TRBV11-2

DNA: TGCGCCAGCAGCTTGGGAGGCGGACAGGGCTCGTACGAGCAGTACTTC
CDR3: CASSLGGGQGSYEQYF
size: -
D: TRBD1
J: TRBJ2-7
V: TRBV5-1

DNA: TGTGCCAGCAGGGGGGAGGGGAGGCGCCGGACAGATACGCAGTATTTT
CDR3: CASRGEGRRRTDTQYF
size: few
D: TRBD2
J: TRBJ2-3
V: TRBV2

DNA: TGTGCCAGCAAACTTCGGGACAGTCCTGGAAACACCATATATTTT
CDR3: CASKLRDSPGNTIYF
size: -
D: TRBD1
J: TRBJ1-3
V: TRBV6-5

DNA: TGTGCCAGCAGTGCAGCCGGGACAGTGCTCAATGAGCAGTTCTTC
CDR3: CASSAAGTVLNEQFF
size: -
D: TRBD1
J: TRBJ2-1
V: TRBV2

DNA: TGTGCCAGCAGCTTAGTTGCGGGGGCAAGGACTGAAGCTTTCTTT
CDR3: CASSLVAGARTEAFF
size: -
D: -
J: TRBJ1-1
V: TRBV7-9

DNA: TGTGCCAGCCAGCCAAGGGGGTTCTTCAATGAGCAGTTCTTC
CDR3: CASQPRGFFNEQFF
size: -
D: -
J: TRBJ2-1
V: TRBV3-1/TRBV3-2

DNA: TGTGCCAGCAGTGAAGGTGGGTCGGTGAGGTCACCCCTCCACTTT
CDR3: CASSEGGSVRSPLHF
size: -
D: -
J: TRBJ1-6
V: TRBV6-1

DNA: TGCGCCAGCAGTGAGGGCAGGGGATACTACAATGAGCAGTTCTTC
CDR3: CASSEGRGYYNEQFF
size: -
D: -
J: TRBJ2-1
V: TRBV10-1

DNA: TGTGCCAGCAGCCAGAATGAGGCTGAAGCTTTCTTT
CDR3: CASSQNEAEAFF
size: -
D: -
J: TRBJ1-1
V: TRBV6-6

DNA: TGTGCCAGCAGCGCCGGGGACAGGGAGAGAGACTTC
CDR3: CASSAGDRERDF
size: -
D: TRBD1
J: TRBJ1-2
V: TRBV11-2

DNA: TGTGCCAGCAGCTTGGGGGAGTACACCGGGGAGCTGTTTTTT
CDR3: CASSLGEYTGELFF
size: -
D: -
J: TRBJ2-2
V: TRBV5-6

DNA: TGTGCCTGGAGTGTACAGGGTTTTAGTCAGCCCCAGCATTTT
CDR3: CAWSVQGFSQPQHF
size: many
D: -
J: TRBJ1-5
V: TRBV30

DNA: TGTGCCAGCAGCCCAAGCGGGAGGGCCATCTACGAGCAGTACTTC
CDR3: CASSPSGRAIYEQYF
size: -
D: TRBD2
J: TRBJ2-7
V: TRBV7-9

DNA: TGTGCCAGCAACTGGCGGGGGGCAGGATCCTACAATGAGCAGTTCTTC
CDR3: CASNWRGAGSYNEQFF
size: -
D: TRBD2
J: TRBJ2-1
V: TRBV3-1/TRBV3-2

DNA: TGCGCCAGCAGCTTGCGACAGGGGACCTACGAGCAGTACTTC
CDR3: CASSLRQGTYEQYF
size: -
D: TRBD1
J: TRBJ2-7
V: TRBV5-1

DNA: TGTGCCAGCAGTACAGGGCCTGGTGGCTACGAGCAGTACTTC
CDR3: CASSTGPGGYEQYF
size: -
D: -
J: TRBJ2-7
V: TRBV9

DNA: TGCGCCAGCGGTACAGGGGCTTGGACTGAAGCTTTCTTT
CDR3: CASGTGAWTEAFF
size: once
D: TRBD1
J: TRBJ1-1
V: TRBV23-1

DNA: TGCGCCAGCAGGGTAGGACAGGGGACTGAAGCTTTCTTT
CDR3: CASRVGQGTEAFF
size: -
D: TRBD1
J: TRBJ1-1
V: TRBV5-1

DNA: TGCGCCAGCAGCTTGGTGACAGGGGCCGGGGAGCTGTTTTTT
CDR3: CASSLVTGAGELFF
size: -
D: TRBD1
J: TRBJ2-2
V: TRBV5-1